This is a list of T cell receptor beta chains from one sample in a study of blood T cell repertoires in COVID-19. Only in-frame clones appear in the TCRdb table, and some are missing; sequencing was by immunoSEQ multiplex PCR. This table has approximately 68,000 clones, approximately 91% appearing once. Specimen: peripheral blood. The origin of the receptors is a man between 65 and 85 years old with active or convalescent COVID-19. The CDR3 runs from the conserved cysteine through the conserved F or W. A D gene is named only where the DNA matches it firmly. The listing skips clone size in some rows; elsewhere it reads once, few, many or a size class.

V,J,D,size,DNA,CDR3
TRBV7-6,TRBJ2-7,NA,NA,TGTGCCAGCAGCTTAGAGAGCTTGGGGGCCGTGGCTCCCGAGCAGTACTTC,CASSLESLGAVAPEQYF
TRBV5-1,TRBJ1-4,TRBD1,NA,TGCGCCAGCAGCTTGGGAGGAGCAGGGGGCAGTGAAAAACTGTTTTTT,CASSLGGAGGSEKLFF
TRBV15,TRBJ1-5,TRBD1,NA,TGTGCCACCAGCAGAGAGCCGGGACAGGAGAGTCAGCCCCAGCATTTT,CATSREPGQESQPQHF
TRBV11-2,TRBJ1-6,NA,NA,TGTGCCAGCAGCTTCCGAGAGAGTAATTCACCCCTCCACTTT,CASSFRESNSPLHF
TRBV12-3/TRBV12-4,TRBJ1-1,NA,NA,TGTGCCACCCACCTGGACAATGGCGCTGAAGCTTTCTTT,CATHLDNGAEAFF
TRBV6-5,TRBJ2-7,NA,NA,TGTGCCAGCAGTTACTCCTTGGGGCGGACAGACGAGCAGTACTTC,CASSYSLGRTDEQYF
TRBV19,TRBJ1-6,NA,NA,TGTGCCAGTAGTAAGGCGGGAACCGATTCACCCCTCCACTTT,CASSKAGTDSPLHF
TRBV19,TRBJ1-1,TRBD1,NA,TGTGCCAGTAGTAGAGGGGGCGCGGTGAACACTGAAGCTTTCTTT,CASSRGGAVNTEAFF
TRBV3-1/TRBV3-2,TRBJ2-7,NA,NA,TGTGCCAGCAGCCAAAGGGGCCTCCGCGAGCAGTACTTC,CASSQRGLREQYF
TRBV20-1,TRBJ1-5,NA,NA,TGCAGTGCTAGCCGGGGGCAGCCCCAGCATTTT,CSASRGQPQHF
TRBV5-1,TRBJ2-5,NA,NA,TGCGCCAGCAGCCAAAATCAAGAGACCCAGTACTTC,CASSQNQETQYF
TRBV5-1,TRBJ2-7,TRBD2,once,TGCGCCAGCAGACCCCCTGCGGGAGCTTCCTACGAGCAGTACTTC,CASRPPAGASYEQYF
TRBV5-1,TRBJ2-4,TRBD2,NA,TGCGCCAGCAGCCCCGGGACTAGCGGGTTTATAGCCAAAAACATTCAGTACTTC,CASSPGTSGFIAKNIQYF
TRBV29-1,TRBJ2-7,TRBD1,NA,TGCAGCGTTGACGGGACAGGGGGGGGTGAGCAGTACTTC,CSVDGTGGGEQYF
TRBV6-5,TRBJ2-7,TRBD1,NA,TGTGCCAGCAGCGCTCCGGGACAGGCCTACGAGCAGTACTTC,CASSAPGQAYEQYF
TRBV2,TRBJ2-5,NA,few,TGTGCCACGGGGCGGGATCGGGAGACCCAGTACTTC,CATGRDRETQYF
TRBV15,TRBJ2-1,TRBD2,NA,TGTGCCACCAGCAGGATGACTAGCGAGTACAATGAGCAGTTCTTC,CATSRMTSEYNEQFF
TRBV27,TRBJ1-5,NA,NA,TGTGCCAGCAGTCCCCAGGGTCTTGCGGATAGCAATCAGCCCCAGCATTTT,CASSPQGLADSNQPQHF
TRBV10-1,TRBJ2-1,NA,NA,TGCGCCAGCCGTTTTGAGGGCAATGAGCAGTTCTTC,CASRFEGNEQFF
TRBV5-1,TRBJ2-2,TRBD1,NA,TGCGCCAGCAGCTCGCCTGAGACAGGGGTCCACATAACACCCGGGGAGCTGTTTTTT,CASSSPETGVHITPGELFF
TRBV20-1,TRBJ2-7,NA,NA,TGCAGTGCTGCGATCGCCTACGAGCAGTACTTC,CSAAIAYEQYF
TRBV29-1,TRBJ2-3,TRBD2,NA,TGCAGCGCCACCGGGACTAGCGGGGTTACAGATACGCAGTATTTT,CSATGTSGVTDTQYF
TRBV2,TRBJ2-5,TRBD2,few,TGTGCCAGCAGTACCCTAGCGGGGGGGCAAGGAGAGACCCAGTACTTC,CASSTLAGGQGETQYF
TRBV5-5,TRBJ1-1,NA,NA,TGTGCCAGCAGCCTCACACAGAGCCCCACTGAAGCTTTCTTT,CASSLTQSPTEAFF
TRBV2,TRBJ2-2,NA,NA,TGTGCCAGCAGTGAAATCGGAGGGGCCACCGGGGAGCTGTTTTTT,CASSEIGGATGELFF
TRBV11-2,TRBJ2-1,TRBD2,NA,TGTGCCAGCAGCGGGCTCGGGGGGTCCTACAATGAGCAGTTCTTC,CASSGLGGSYNEQFF
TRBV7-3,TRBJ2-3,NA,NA,TGTGCCAGCAGCTTAAACGGACTCGGGGCAGATACGCAGTATTTT,CASSLNGLGADTQYF
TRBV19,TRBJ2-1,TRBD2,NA,TGTGCCACCAACCGCGGGGGGCCTTACAATGAGCAGTTCTTC,CATNRGGPYNEQFF
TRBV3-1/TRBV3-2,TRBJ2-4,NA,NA,TGTGCCAGCAGTGGGACTCCGAAAAACATTCAGTACTTC,CASSGTPKNIQYF
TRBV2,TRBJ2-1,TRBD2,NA,TGTGCCAGCACTAGGGAGGGGCATGAGCAGTTCTTC,CASTREGHEQFF
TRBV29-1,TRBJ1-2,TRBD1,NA,TGCAGCGTTGATTCAGGACAGGGGATTCACTATGGCTACACCTTC,CSVDSGQGIHYGYTF
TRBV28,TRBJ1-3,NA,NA,TGTGCCAGCAGTATTACTGGAAACACCATATATTTT,CASSITGNTIYF
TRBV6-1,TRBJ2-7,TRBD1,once,TGTGCCAGCAGTGAAGCGAGACAGGGGACTGAGCAGTACTTC,CASSEARQGTEQYF
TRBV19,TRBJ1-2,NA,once,TGTGCCAGTAAGCTTAACGGCGGCACCCCCTATGGCTACACCTTC,CASKLNGGTPYGYTF
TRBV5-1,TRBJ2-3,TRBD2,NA,TGCGCCAGCAGCTTTCTAGCGGGAGTGGGAGGCACAGATACGCAGTATTTT,CASSFLAGVGGTDTQYF
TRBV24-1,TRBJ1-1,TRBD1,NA,TGTGCCACCAGTGATCCCAACCGGGACAGAGAGAACACTGAAGCTTTCTTT,CATSDPNRDRENTEAFF